This entry lists 11 T cell receptor beta chains sequenced from one sample in a study of T cells after yellow fever vaccination. TCRdb called the 5' RACE reads again in MiXCR, with one record for every CDR3 protein. The sample records roughly 350,000 distinct CDR3 sequences, about 4% being singletons. Specimen: PBMCs, collected 5 days after the yellow fever booster vaccination. These TCRs come from a man between 18 and 35 years old who received the YFV17D yellow fever vaccine.

V is TRBV20-1 and J is TRBJ1-4; 7 bases match TRBD1. Germline values: CDR1 DFQATT, CDR2 SNEGSKA (reference sequence). V dropped 3 bases and J dropped 4; count of bases not matched to a gene: 5. This CDR3 is built from 14 residues. The CDR3 region has the DNA TGCAGTGCTAGGCCGGGACAGAATAATGAAAAACTGTTTTTT. Its protein product is CSARPGQNNEKLFF.

With respect to this clonotype: Germline is not matched at one junction end, which may reflect a read error. This chain connects TRBV3-1 to TRBJ2-1; TRBD2 agrees at 8 bases. Germline lookup yields CDR1 LGHDT and CDR2 YNNKEL (reference sequence). The CDR3 sequence is 12 residues long. CDR3 DNA: TGTGCCAGCAGCCAAGGGTCTAGCGGGTCTGTCTTC. Protein sequence: CASSQGSSGSVF.

The rearrangement joins TRBV5-5 to TRBJ1-2, with D possibly matching TRBD1 (5 bases). CDR1 and CDR2 (germline): SGHKS, YYEKEE (reference sequence). The V gene lost 2 bases and the J gene lost 2 bases, with 13 bases spanning the gap. The CDR3 sequence is 15 residues long. The CDR3 protein is CASSFRGGANYGYTF. Written as DNA, the CDR3 is TGTGCCAGCAGCTTCCGTGGAGGGGCGAACTATGGCTACACCTTC.

This clonotype has more than one count but fewer than ten. The chain employs TRBV19 and TRBJ1-2; a possible D gene is TRBD1 (5 bases). Trimming left V 10 bases short and J 0 bases short, with 12 bases between. This CDR3 contains 13 residues. Germline CDR1 and CDR2: LNHDA and SQIVND (reference sequence). This CDR3 reads CATRDPANYGYTF. For the CDR3, the DNA is TGTGCCACTCGGGACCCTGCTAACTATGGCTACACCTTC.

This clonotype was observed a handful of times. This sequence joins TRBV12-3 or TRBV12-4 and TRBJ2-3; no clear D. This CDR3 region has 14 residues. The ends were cut back, 1 base at V and 4 bases at J, with 9 bases in the middle. The CDR3 coding sequence is TGTGCCAGCAGTTTAGGGCTAGTGGCAGATACGCAGTATTTT. Amino acid sequence: CASSLGLVADTQYF.

This clonotype was seen a few times. This chain links TRBV4-1 with TRBJ2-1; D gene ambiguous. Between the trimmed V and J ends, which lost 1 base and 5 bases, there was a span of 9 bases. Germline V gives CDR1 MGHRA, CDR2 YSYEKL. The CDR3 sequence is 14 residues long. Here the CDR3 reads CASSQAPGDNEQFF. As DNA, the CDR3 is TGCGCCAGCAGCCAAGCGCCAGGCGACAATGAGCAGTTCTTC.

The chain is built from TRBV4-3 and TRBJ2-1; D is undetermined. This CDR3 contains 15 residues. The germline CDR1 and CDR2 sequences are LGHNA and YSLEER. The ends were cut back, 4 bases at V and 6 bases at J, with 16 bases in the middle. CDR3 protein: CASSRDRPTGNEQFF. In DNA form, the CDR3 reads TGCGCCAGCAGCCGAGACCGCCCCACCGGCAATGAGCAGTTCTTC.

In this sample, this clonotype turned up many times. The chain links TRBV4-1 to TRBJ2-7; no reliable D call. Germline-derived CDR1 and CDR2 are MGHRA and YSYEKL. The CDR3 length is 15 residues. V was shortened by 2 bases and J by 3 bases, with 14 bases between the two germline ends. CDR3 coding DNA: TGCGCCAGCAGCCAACCGACCGGAACCATCTACGAGCAGTACTTC. Its protein is CASSQPTGTIYEQYF.

This clonotype was observed a handful of times. The chain has TRBV5-1 and TRBJ1-1, with 7 bases aligning to TRBD1. The CDR3 loop spans 15 amino acids. Trimming removed 0 bases from V and 1 base from J; junction bases left unmatched: 3. Germline V CDR1 and CDR2: SGHRS, YFSETQ. The CDR3 here is CASSLARTGNTEAFF. DNA for the CDR3: TGCGCCAGCAGCTTGGCCCGGACAGGGAACACTGAAGCTTTCTTT.

This clonotype was counted ten times or more. This sequence joins TRBV6-4 and TRBJ2-4, with 7 bases fitting TRBD1. The CDR3 spans 13 residues. V was pared by 6 bases and J by 9 bases, with 8 bases of the junction left unmatched. CDR1 is MRHNA and CDR2 is SNTAGT in the germline V gene. CDR3 nucleotides: TGTGCCAGCAGCCCAGGGACAGTCGGCATTCAGTACTTC. This gives the protein CASSPGTVGIQYF.

The CDR3 DNA is TGTGCCAGCAGCAGCCTACGGAGGGACAGGCTCTTCGATACGCAGTATTTT. Its protein product is CASSSLRRDRLFDTQYF. V gene TRBV11-2 combines with J gene TRBJ2-3, with 8 bases fitting TRBD1. CDR3 length: 17 residues. V lost 5 bases and J lost 6; bases outside the gene matches: 16. CDR1 and CDR2 (germline): SGHAT, FQNNGV.